One sample yielded the 8 T cell receptor beta chains listed below, sequenced in a study of CD8 T cells in Susac syndrome. Reverse transcription of about 0.5 to 1 ug RNA was carried out with random hexamers. TCRdb reprocessed the immunoSEQ multiplex PCR reads via MiXCR and lists one record per CDR3 protein. The table has approximately 190,000 distinct CDR3 sequences, 95% seen once. The sample was CD4+ T cells from PBMCs. The receptors shown here come from a human donor with Susac syndrome.

The count of this clonotype is one. Here the CDR3 reads CASSRNRIGEQYF. The CDR3 coding sequence is TGTGCCAGCAGCCGAAACAGAATCGGAGAGCAGTACTTC. V gene TRBV3-1 combines with J gene TRBJ2-7; D not certain. Germline V gene sequence: CDR1 LGHDT, CDR2 YNNKEL (reference sequence). Deletions cut 4 bases from V and 7 bases from J, with 14 bases between. The CDR3 totals 13 residues.

The V call is TRBV5-1, the J call TRBJ2-3; 10 bases map to TRBD1. The CDR3 spans 14 residues. Per the germline V gene, CDR1 is SGHRS and CDR2 is YFSETQ. Losses at the gene ends were 4 bases for V and 5 bases for J; bases not matched to a gene: 4. This CDR3 is CASSTDRGRDTQYF. The CDR3 nucleotides read TGCGCCAGCAGCACGGACAGGGGGAGAGATACGCAGTATTTT.

The rearrangement links TRBV30 to TRBJ2-2; the D is unclear. Trimming removed 1 base from V and 3 bases from J, with 9 bases in between. The CDR3 covers 14 residues. CDR1 GTSNPN and CDR2 SVGIG come from the germline V gene (reference sequence). CDR3 sequence: CAWSALGYTGELFF. The CDR3, as DNA: TGTGCCTGGAGTGCCCTCGGATACACCGGGGAGCTGTTTTTT.

The chain couples TRBV19 to TRBJ1-1, with 9 bases that match TRBD1. The V segment lost 7 bases and the J segment 11 bases; nucleotides outside the gene matches: 17. Germline CDR1 is LNHDA and CDR2 is SQIVND (reference sequence). The length of the CDR3 is 15 residues. The CDR3 region is CASTGPGQGSLWAFF. CDR3 in DNA: TGTGCCAGTACCGGACCGGGACAGGGCTCCCTATGGGCTTTCTTT.

The V call is TRBV6-5, the J call TRBJ1-6, with D perhaps matching TRBD1 (6 bases). V lost 6 bases to trimming and J lost 0 bases, with 9 bases between them. The germline V gene has CDR1 MNHEY and CDR2 SVGAGI. The length of the CDR3 is 15 residues. CDR3 bases: TGTGCCAGCAGAAGGGGGAGCTCCTATAATTCACCCCTCCACTTT. Its translation: CASRRGSSYNSPLHF.

The chain combines TRBV9 with TRBJ2-1; tentatively, D is TRBD2 (7 bases). Trimming shortened V by 0 bases and J by 10 bases, and 23 bases separated the two germline ends. The CDR3 has 17 amino acids. Per the germline V gene, CDR1 is SGDLS and CDR2 is YYNGEE. The CDR3 DNA reads TGTGCCAGCAGCGTAGTCCCTGTGGCGGGGGCTGGGGCAGAGCAGTTCTTC. This codes for CASSVVPVAGAGAEQFF.

The genes are TRBV7-9 and TRBJ1-5; no clear D. This CDR3 spans 12 amino acids. The V gene's germline CDR1 is SEHNR and CDR2 FQNEAQ (reference sequence). V shed 3 bases and J shed 8 bases, with 8 bases lying between them. CDR3: CASSFAVEPQHF. CDR3 DNA: TGTGCCAGCAGCTTCGCGGTTGAGCCCCAGCATTTT.

The chain combines TRBV30 with TRBJ1-1; perhaps TRBD1 as D (5 bases). The V gene's germline CDR1 is GTSNPN and CDR2 SVGIG (reference sequence). The length of the CDR3 is 15 residues. Trimming took 7 bases from V and 5 from J, leaving 23 bases between them. The CDR3 DNA follows: TGTGCCTTGAGGTTAGTCGGAAGGGGCTGGACTGAAGCTTTCTTT. It encodes CALRLVGRGWTEAFF.